This T cell receptor beta chain was captured in a study of T cells in pancreatic ductal adenocarcinoma. Overall study results and limits: Enrichment of CD45RO+ effector over naive T cells in tumors may bias clonality. Results skew toward the minority of patients with early-stage disease. No significant tumor-blood clonality difference; means were about 0.1 and 0.07.

Concerning this clone: Antigen unknown. The junction does not match germline at one end; this may be a read error.

Selected pancreatic ductal adenocarcinoma patients had undergone surgery without neoadjuvant therapy. TCRdb's table, derived via immunoSEQ multiplex PCR, lists solely in-frame clones and lacks some. Altogether 15,000 to 20,000 clones are present, around nine tenths being singletons, with the ten largest covering 0.94%. CDR1 is SGHRS, CDR2 YFSETQ, per germline. There are 12 residues in the CDR3. This receptor was taken from a human donor with pancreatic ductal adenocarcinoma. Sequencing was carried out using PBMCs. V gene TRBV5-1 combines with J gene TRBJ2-7; maybe TRBD2 (6 bases). The CDR3 coding sequence is TGCGCCAGCAGCTTGGATCCGGGGGTGTTGCACTTC. It yields the protein CASSLDPGVLHF.